Listed below are T cell receptor beta chains from one sample, sequenced in a study of neurological immune-mediated disorders. TCRdb passed the 5' RACE reads through MiXCR, listing each CDR3 protein once. The table shows around 69,000 distinct CDR3 sequences, with about 4.9% occurring only once. Sequencing input: PBMCs. The receptors stem from a man aged 25 to 45 with multiple sclerosis. The CDR3 runs from the conserved cysteine through the conserved F or W. Each record gives: V gene, clone size, J gene, D gene, CDR3 DNA, CDR3 protein. A D gene is named only where the DNA matches it firmly. Size tells how often a clone was seen (once, few, many) or the class of an expanded clone, and some rows leave it out.

>TRBV5-6|many|TRBJ1-5|-
TGTGCCAGCAGCTTAAAGGGGATCGATAGCAATCAGCCCCAGCATTTT
CASSLKGIDSNQPQHF
>TRBV7-8|many|TRBJ2-3|-
TGTGCCAGCAGCTTAGGGGGCGGGACCTACACAGATACGCAGTATTTT
CASSLGGGTYTDTQYF
>TRBV5-5|many|TRBJ1-1|-
TGTGCCAGCAGCCCAAGCGGGGGGAGGGAGACTGAAGCTTTCTTT
CASSPSGGRETEAFF
>TRBV10-3|many|TRBJ2-7|TRBD1
TGTGCCATCAGTGAGTTCCGGGACAGAGACTACGAGCAGTACTTC
CAISEFRDRDYEQYF
>TRBV4-2|many|TRBJ1-1|-
TGTGCCAGCAGCCAAGAAGCAGAGAATCAAGCTTTCTTT
CASSQEAENQAFF
>TRBV12-3/TRBV12-4|many|TRBJ2-7|-
TGTGCCAGCAGTTTGGACTCCCTCGGCTACGAGCAGTACTTC
CASSLDSLGYEQYF
>TRBV20-1|many|TRBJ1-4|TRBD1
TGCAGTGCTAGAAGGACAGGGGACCTCGGAGGTGAAAAACTGTTTTTT
CSARRTGDLGGEKLFF
>TRBV7-8|many|TRBJ1-1|TRBD1
TGTGCCAGCAGCTTAGGACGACAGGGGCTTATCTACACTGAAGCTTTCTTT
CASSLGRQGLIYTEAFF
>TRBV5-1|many|TRBJ1-1|-
TGCGCCAGCAGCTTGGATGCAGGGGTGACTGAAGCTTTCTTT
CASSLDAGVTEAFF
>TRBV2|many|TRBJ1-1|-
TGTGCCAGCATCAGGAGTATTTTAAACACTGAAGCTTTCTTT
CASIRSILNTEAFF
>TRBV27|many|TRBJ2-1|-
TGTGCCAGCAGTTCCGGGCCGGTGGATGAGCAGTTCTTC
CASSSGPVDEQFF
>TRBV20-1|-|TRBJ2-2|TRBD1
TGCAGTGCTGGGACAGGGGGCGACACCGGGGAGCTGTTTTTT
CSAGTGGDTGELFF
>TRBV7-3|many|TRBJ1-1|-
TGTGCCAGCAGCCTTGGAGGGGACACTGAAGCTTTCTTT
CASSLGGDTEAFF
>TRBV12-3/TRBV12-4|-|TRBJ2-1|-
TGTGCCAGCAGTTTTTTAAGCGGAGATGAGCAGTTCTTC
CASSFLSGDEQFF
>TRBV20-1|many|TRBJ1-1|TRBD1
TGCAGTGCTTGGACAGGGGGGGCGGACACTGAAGCTTTCTTT
CSAWTGGADTEAFF
>TRBV4-1|many|TRBJ1-1|-
TGCGCCAGCAGCCAAGATAGGGAGGGGAAGGCTTTCTTT
CASSQDREGKAFF
>TRBV5-1|many|TRBJ1-4|TRBD1
TGCGCCAGCAGCGTCCGGGACAGGCGGGAAAAACTGTTTTTT
CASSVRDRREKLFF
>TRBV5-1|many|TRBJ1-2|-
TGCGCCAGCAGCTTGGGTCAGGCGGGCTACACCTTC
CASSLGQAGYTF
>TRBV9|-|TRBJ1-5|TRBD1
TGTGCCAGCAGCGTGACAGGGGATCAGCCCCAGCATTTT
CASSVTGDQPQHF